This TCR beta chain was sequenced for a study of sequential checkpoint blockade in melanoma. Overall study context: Arm A got nivolumab then ipilimumab; arm B the reverse, 1:1. Matched biopsies came pretreatment and at week 13 for around 24 patients.

Study conclusions and caveats: For nivolumab-first patients, baseline tumor clonality was associated with response.

The sample's treatment: randomized to nivolumab then ipilimumab (arm A) or the reverse (arm B). J gave up 6 bases and V 5 bases, and 9 bases lay outside the gene matches. This CDR3 is built from 14 residues. Germline values: CDR1 SQVTM, CDR2 ANQGSEA. As regards this clone: Antigen: not known.

Assay: immunoSEQ multiplex PCR; the TCRdb copy retains only in-frame clones and omits some. The repertoire holds roughly 21,000 clones, with around 25% as singletons. The specimen was tumor tissue (inferred from file names), collected from a patient given nivolumab and ipilimumab in sequence. This sequence was found in a human donor with melanoma. This chain links TRBV29-1 with TRBJ1-2; 10 bases fit TRBD1. DNA of the CDR3: TGCAGCGTTCCAATGGGACAGGGGACTGATGGCTACACCTTC. Translation gives CSVPMGQGTDGYTF.